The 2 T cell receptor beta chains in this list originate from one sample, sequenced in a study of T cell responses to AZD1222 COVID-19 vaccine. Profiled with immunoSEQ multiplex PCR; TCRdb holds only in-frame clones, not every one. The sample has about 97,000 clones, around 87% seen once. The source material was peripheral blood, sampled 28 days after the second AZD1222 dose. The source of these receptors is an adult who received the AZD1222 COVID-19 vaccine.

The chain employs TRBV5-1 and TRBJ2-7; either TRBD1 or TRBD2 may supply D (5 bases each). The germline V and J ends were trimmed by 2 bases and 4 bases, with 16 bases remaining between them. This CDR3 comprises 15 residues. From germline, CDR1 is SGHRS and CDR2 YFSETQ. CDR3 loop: CASSFSGTELYEQYF. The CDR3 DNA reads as TGCGCCAGCAGCTTCTCCGGGACCGAATTGTACGAGCAGTACTTC.

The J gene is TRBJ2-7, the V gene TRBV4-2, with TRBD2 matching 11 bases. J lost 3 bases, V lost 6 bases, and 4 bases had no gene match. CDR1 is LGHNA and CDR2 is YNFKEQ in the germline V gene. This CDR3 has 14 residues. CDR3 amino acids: CASSPGTSGYEQYF. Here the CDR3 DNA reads TGTGCCAGCAGTCCCGGGACTAGCGGCTACGAGCAGTACTTC.